The source of this T cell receptor beta chain is a study of human T cells and chemical hapten exposure. Overall study results and limits: No alteration of TCRs above 1 in 1000 frequency was seen with DPC sensitization.

Trimming stripped 8 bases from V and 4 bases from J, with 8 bases between. Per the germline V gene, CDR1 is MNHEY and CDR2 is SMNVEV (reference sequence). The CDR3 spans 11 residues. The time point was: healthy volunteer bleed at 6 weeks. The total RNA was obtained from whole blood that was not fractionated. Each CDR3 protein is one row after TCRdb ran MiXCR on the RACE reads. The table has 35,000 to 50,000 distinct CDR3 sequences, approximately 4% seen once. This clonotype was seen only a few times. Its specificity is unknown. The sample consisted of whole blood. This TCR was sampled from a human donor in good health. Some clones in this sample may be carry-over from other donors' samples. V gene TRBV27 combines with J gene TRBJ1-1; D is unclear. CDR3 region: CASGRGTEAFF. The CDR3 DNA sequence: TGTGCCAGCGGGCGAGGCACTGAAGCTTTCTTT.